This T cell receptor beta chain came from a study of post-analysis software for immune sequencing data (dated by TCRdb to 2014 to 2015). Concerning the study at large: The recorded disease courses included relapsing-remitting, secondary progressive and progressive-relapsing multiple sclerosis, and some patients had no subtype annotation. A subset of samples was prepared in parallel using single-end sample barcoding, then pooled and co-amplified after Illumina adapter ligation. The patient repertoires were compared against approximately ten previously published healthy control repertoires obtained from donors aged about 6 to 28 years.

CDR1 and CDR2 (SNHLY, FYNNEI) derive from the germline V gene. The CDR3 has 11 amino acids, counting the end cysteine and phenylalanine. Only the CDR3 portion is preserved as DNA: 33 bases, with reading frame beginning at the first base. TCR beta repertoires were profiled from peripheral blood of 10 to 15 young patients with multiple sclerosis to demonstrate the VDJtools post-analysis software. Multiple sclerosis patients were children and adolescents aged about 6 to 16 years. General findings and caveats noted by the study authors: Multiple sclerosis patients had significantly lower normalized Chao1 diversity than controls, a result that suggests substantial peripheral T-cell clonal expansion. The control group was slightly older than the multiple sclerosis patient group. Significantly higher frequencies in patients than in controls were found for roughly 5 TRBV segments, including TRBV5-6, TRBV5-1 and TRBV20-1. Direct clustering with F measure revealed strong co-clustering of samples prepared in the same batch, which led to a batch-effect correction.

Receptors were amplified or captured by PCR. The data were produced on an Illumina HiSeq 2500. To reduce PCR and sequencing biases, unique molecular identifiers were built into the TCR beta cDNA libraries. About 500,000 cDNA molecules were obtained per 1 to 10 million input T cells, so each molecule approximated one T cell. The patient libraries were prepared and sequenced with the same protocol used for the earlier healthy control dataset. Within a given batch, samples were prepared together, multiplexed and sequenced on the same HiSeq lane. Under the source paper's analysis protocol: MIGEC was used to process the raw barcoded reads, and molecular identifier groups with only a single read were discarded before consensus assembly and CDR3 extraction. Clonotype tables were post-analysed with VDJtools, and diversity was normalized by down-sampling all datasets to the smallest sample size. Repertoire overlap clustering matched CDR3 amino acid but not nucleotide sequences to correct batch-related cross-sample contamination. The public reads were run again by TCRdb, first through fastp at Q25 and then through MiXCR, and only productive beta chains were kept. Each CDR3 protein appears once, grouped with its most common genes and DNA. These V and J calls rely on TCRdb rather than the paper's analysis. The sample has 800,000 to 950,000 distinct CDR3 sequences on record, about 57% of them singletons. The top ten clones comprise approximately 4.5% of the sample.

With regard to this clonotype: Its specific antigen is unknown. The junction and the germline gene differ at one end; a read error may be behind it.

The chain was built from TRBV2 and TRBJ2-1; no D gene can be assigned with confidence. Sequencing used blood. The sequence derives from a girl under 18 with multiple sclerosis. The DNA is as follows: TGTGCCAGCAGTGCCGTTTCTGAGGAGTTCTTC. It translates to CASSAVSEEFF.